These 7 T cell receptor beta chains share one sample of origin, sequenced in a study of blood T cell repertoires in COVID-19. Profiled with immunoSEQ multiplex PCR; TCRdb holds only in-frame clones, not every one. The table has under 200,000 clones, about 89% seen once. The source material was PBMCs or T cells enriched from blood (not recorded which). The source is a woman between 18 and 30 years old who had recovered from COVID-19.

The chain combines TRBV3-1 (or the pseudogene TRBV3-2) with TRBJ2-1; the match to TRBD2 covers 9 bases. Germline V lookup: CDR1 LGHDT, CDR2 YNNKEL (reference sequence). The CDR3 covers 17 residues. J lost 1 base, V lost 2 bases, and 6 bases had no gene match. In DNA, the CDR3 is TGTGCCAGCAGCCAATACAGCGGGGGGCTATCCTACAATGAGCAGTTCTTC. The encoded protein is CASSQYSGGLSYNEQFF.

The chain has TRBV28 and TRBJ1-6; 9 positions match TRBD1. The CDR3 extends over 15 amino acids. The germline gives CDR1 MDHEN, CDR2 SYDVKM. Trimming removed 3 bases from V and 8 bases from J; junction bases left unmatched: 5. The CDR3 protein is CASSFEDRGDSPLHF. CDR3 bases: TGTGCCAGCAGTTTCGAGGACAGGGGAGATTCACCCCTCCACTTT. The full variable domain, completed using reference TRBV28 and TRBJ1-6, is DVKVTQSSRYLVKRTGEKVFLECVQDMDHENMFWYRQDPGLGLRLIYFSYDVKMKEKGDIPEGYSVSREKKERFSLILESASTNQTSMYLCASSFEDRGDSPLHFGNGTRLTVT.

V and J are TRBV2 and TRBJ1-2, with 9 bases fitting TRBD1. CDR1 and CDR2 (germline): SNHLY, FYNNEI. With V trimmed by 6 bases and J by 8 bases, 13 bases remained unmatched. This CDR3 has 15 amino acids. CDR3 sequence: CASREDRGVSQGYTF. The CDR3, as DNA: TGTGCCAGCAGAGAGGACAGGGGAGTTTCGCAGGGCTACACCTTC.

The CDR3 spells CASSLRDRNSPLHF. CDR3 nucleotide sequence: TGTGCCAGCAGCCTCCGGGACAGGAATTCACCCCTCCACTTT. V is TRBV11-2 and J is TRBJ1-6; 8 bases agree with TRBD1. Germline CDR1 reads SGHAT; CDR2 reads FQNNGV. J was trimmed by 7 bases and V by 5 bases; bases with no gene match: 4. The CDR3 spans 14 residues.

V usage is TRBV30 and J usage is TRBJ1-5, with D possibly matching TRBD1 (5 bases). Trimming took 2 bases from V and 8 from J, leaving 13 bases between them. This CDR3 has 13 residues. Germline assignment: CDR1 GTSNPN and CDR2 SVGIG (reference sequence). CDR3: CAWSYRGSEPQHF. The CDR3 DNA follows: TGTGCCTGGAGTTATCGGGGGTCTGAGCCCCAGCATTTT.

CDR3 region: CASSLLAGDYNTQYF. In DNA form, the CDR3 reads TGTGCCAGCAGTTTACTAGCGGGGGATTACAATACGCAGTATTTT. This rearrangement joins TRBV6-5 to TRBJ2-3, with 11 bases fitting TRBD2. Germline V gene data show CDR1 as MNHEY and CDR2 as SVGAGI. The CDR3 totals 15 residues. Losses at the gene ends were 4 bases for V and 7 bases for J; bases not matched to a gene: 7.

J is TRBJ2-5 and V is TRBV21-1; the listed D gene, TRBD1, was not tested against the DNA. TRBV21-1 is a documented pseudogene. The CDR3 is 20 amino acids. The CDR3: CASSTLFKAGDRGVFETQYF. DNA of the CDR3: TGTGCCAGCAGCACCTTATTTAAGGCTGGGGACAGGGGGGTCTTCGAGACCCAGTACTTC.